This T cell receptor (beta chain) was identified in a study of T cell responses to AZD1222 COVID-19 vaccine. For the study at large: Pooling of second doses given at about 4 or about 12 weeks was done.

Study results and limitations: Reportedly, close to half of spike-specific TCRs are directed against unmutated variant regions. Seropositive at baseline were only a handful of AZD1222 recipients.

Profiling relied on immunoSEQ multiplex PCR, and the TCRdb table lists in-frame clones only, not all of them. The table records about 120,000 clones, approximately 84% of them present only once. As regards this clone: Its antigen is unknown.

Germline-derived CDR1 and CDR2 are KGHDR and SFDVKD. V was cut by 9 bases and J by 2 bases, with 9 bases left in between. This CDR3 has 12 residues. This TCR came from an adult in good health. The chain couples TRBV24-1 to TRBJ1-2, with a possible D match to TRBD1 (6 bases). The sequencing here drew on peripheral blood, taken on day 0 of AZD1222 vaccination. The CDR3 nucleotides read TGTGCCACCGCTGGACAGAACTATGGCTACACCTTC. Amino acids: CATAGQNYGYTF.